This TCR beta chain was captured by sequencing in a study of shared clonotypes between healthy human individuals. Study information: Three plates each covered CD4 naive and memory; CD8 naive two, CD8 memory one.

This table comes from immunoSEQ multiplex PCR, and its TCRdb copy is limited to in-frame clones, with some not included. The sample consists of over 950,000 clones, about 72% of them appearing once. Study observations and caveats: Clonotypes which were not shared had lower generation probabilities than clonotypes that all four donors shared. Measured sharing among donors was expected to vary with sequencing depth. Of the naive CD4 clonotypes, around 5.2% were shared across a few donors.

This CDR3 contains 16 residues. Per the germline V gene, CDR1 is MNHEY and CDR2 is SMNVEV (reference sequence). The V gene end was trimmed by 5 bases and the J gene end by 2 bases; junction bases not matched to a gene: 9. Remarks on this clone: No antigen is known for it.

The specimen was memory CD4+ T cells from PBMCs. Subset meaning: CD45RA-negative fraction. The sequence came from a man aged 18 to 29 in good health. Some clones in this sample may be carry-over from other donors' samples. V is TRBV27 and J is TRBJ1-1; TRBD1 matches at 9 bases. The chain's CDR3 is CASSPMGTGSNTEAFF. The CDR3 bases are TGTGCCAGCAGTCCAATGGGGACAGGGAGTAACACTGAAGCTTTCTTT.